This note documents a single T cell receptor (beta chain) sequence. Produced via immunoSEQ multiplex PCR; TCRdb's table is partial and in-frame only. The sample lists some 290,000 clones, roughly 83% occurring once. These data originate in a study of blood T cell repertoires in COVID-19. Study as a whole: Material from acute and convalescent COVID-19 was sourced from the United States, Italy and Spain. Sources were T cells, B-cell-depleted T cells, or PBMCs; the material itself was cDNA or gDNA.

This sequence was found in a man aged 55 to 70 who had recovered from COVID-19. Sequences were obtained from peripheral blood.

The CDR3 region is CASSRGQVAYEQYF. The CDR3 nucleotides are TGTGCCAGCAGCCGGGGACAGGTCGCCTACGAGCAGTACTTC. This rearrangement joins TRBV3-1 (or the pseudogene TRBV3-2) to TRBJ2-7, with 8 bases fitting TRBD1. V dropped 4 bases and J dropped 2; count of bases not matched to a gene: 4. This CDR3 is 14 amino acids long. CDR1 LGHDT and CDR2 YNNKEL come from the germline V gene (reference sequence).